Below are 2 T cell receptor beta chains sequenced from a single sample in a study of blood T cell repertoires in COVID-19. Measured with immunoSEQ multiplex PCR; TCRdb has only the in-frame clones, and not every one. The table records about 280,000 clones, 65% to 90% of them present only once. The sequencing sample was made of peripheral blood. These receptors all stem from a man in his forties or fifties with active or convalescent COVID-19.

V gene TRBV5-4 combines with J gene TRBJ2-1; TRBD1 agrees at 9 bases. The CDR3 spans 13 residues. J lost 9 bases, V lost 4 bases, and 5 bases had no gene match. Per germline, CDR1 SGHNT and CDR2 YYREEE (reference sequence). The CDR3 reads CASSQDRGGEQFF. The CDR3 coding sequence is TGTGCCAGCAGCCAGGACAGGGGAGGTGAGCAGTTCTTC.

This sequence joins TRBV27 and TRBJ2-1; 11 nucleotides align to TRBD2. Germline values: CDR1 MNHEY, CDR2 SMNVEV (reference sequence). The CDR3 consists of 13 residues. J gave up 9 bases and V 2 bases, and 0 bases lay outside the gene matches. CDR3 in DNA: TGTGCCAGCAGTTTAGGACTAGCGGGTGAGCAGTTCTTC. Encoded protein: CASSLGLAGEQFF.